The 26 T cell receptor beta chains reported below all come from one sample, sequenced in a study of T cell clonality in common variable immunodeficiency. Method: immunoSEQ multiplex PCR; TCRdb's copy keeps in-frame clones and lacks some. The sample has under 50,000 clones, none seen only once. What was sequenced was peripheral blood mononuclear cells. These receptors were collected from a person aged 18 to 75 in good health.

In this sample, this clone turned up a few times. The part of the CDR3 DNA that was read is TGTGCCAGCTCGACAGGCAGGGAGTTCCCA. Residues: CASSTGREFP. From start to end, the CDR3 is CASSTGREFPAFF. J is TRBJ1-1 and V is TRBV7-9; the D gene is possibly TRBD1 (6 bases). The read halts 3 residues ahead of the CDR3 end, with the missing end drawn from the germline J gene. Per germline, CDR1 SEHNR and CDR2 FQNEAQ (reference sequence). The CDR3 totals 13 residues.

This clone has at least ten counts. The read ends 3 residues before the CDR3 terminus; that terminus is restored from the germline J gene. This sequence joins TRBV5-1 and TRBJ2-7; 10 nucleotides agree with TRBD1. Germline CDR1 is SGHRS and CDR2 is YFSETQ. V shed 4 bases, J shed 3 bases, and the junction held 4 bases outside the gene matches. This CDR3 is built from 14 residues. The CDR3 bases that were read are TGCGCCAGCAGCCCGGGACAGGGGAACTACGAG. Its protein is CASSPGQGNYE. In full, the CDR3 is CASSPGQGNYEQYF.

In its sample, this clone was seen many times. The covered CDR3 bases are TGCAGTGTTCCTCAGGGGAGGGGTGAG. It specifies CSVPQGRGE. The whole CDR3 sequence reads CSVPQGRGEQFF. This chain uses TRBV20-1 with TRBJ2-1; tentatively, D is TRBD2 (7 bases). The read gets to within 3 residues of the CDR3 end, and the germline J gene fills in the rest. The germline V gene has CDR1 DFQATT and CDR2 SNEGSKA (reference sequence). The CDR3 is 12 residues long. Trimming shortened V by 7 bases and J by 9 bases, and 16 bases separated the two germline ends.

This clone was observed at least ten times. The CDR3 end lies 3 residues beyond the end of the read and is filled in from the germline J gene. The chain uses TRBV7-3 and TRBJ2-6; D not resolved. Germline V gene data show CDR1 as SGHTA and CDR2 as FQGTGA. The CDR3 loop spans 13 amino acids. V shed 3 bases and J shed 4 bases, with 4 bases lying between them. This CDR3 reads CASSFSGANVLTF. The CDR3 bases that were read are TGTGCCAGCAGCTTCTCCGGGGCCAACGTC.

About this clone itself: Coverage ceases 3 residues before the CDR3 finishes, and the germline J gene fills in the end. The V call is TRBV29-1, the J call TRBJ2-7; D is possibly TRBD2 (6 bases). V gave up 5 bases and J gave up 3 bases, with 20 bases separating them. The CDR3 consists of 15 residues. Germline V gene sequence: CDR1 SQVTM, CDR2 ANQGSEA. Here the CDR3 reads CSVTSLGGVLYEQYF. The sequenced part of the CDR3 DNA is TGCAGCGTTACTTCCCTCGGGGGAGTTCTCTACGAG.

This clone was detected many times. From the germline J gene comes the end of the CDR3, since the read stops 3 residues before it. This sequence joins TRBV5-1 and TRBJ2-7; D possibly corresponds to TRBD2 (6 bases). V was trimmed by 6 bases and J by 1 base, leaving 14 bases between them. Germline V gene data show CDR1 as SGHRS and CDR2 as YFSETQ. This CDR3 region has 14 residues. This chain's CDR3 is CASTVSGPSYEQYF. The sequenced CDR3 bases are TGCGCCAGCACCGTTAGCGGCCCGTCCTACGAG.

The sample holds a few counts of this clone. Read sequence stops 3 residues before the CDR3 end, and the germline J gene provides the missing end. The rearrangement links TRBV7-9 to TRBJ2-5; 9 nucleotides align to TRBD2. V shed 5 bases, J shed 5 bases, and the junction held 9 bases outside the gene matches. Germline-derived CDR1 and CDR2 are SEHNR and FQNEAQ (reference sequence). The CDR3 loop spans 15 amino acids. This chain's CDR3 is CASSLTAGGHETQYF. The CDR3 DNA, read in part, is TGTGCCAGCAGCCTTACTGCGGGGGGGCACGAGACC.

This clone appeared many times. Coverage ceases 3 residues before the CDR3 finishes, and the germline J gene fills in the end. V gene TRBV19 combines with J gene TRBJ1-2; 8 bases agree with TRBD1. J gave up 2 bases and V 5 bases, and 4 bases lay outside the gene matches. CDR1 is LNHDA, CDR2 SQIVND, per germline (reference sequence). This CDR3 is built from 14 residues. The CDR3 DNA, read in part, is TGTGCCAGTAGTCTTGGACAGGGAAACTATGGC. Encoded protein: CASSLGQGNYG. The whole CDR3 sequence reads CASSLGQGNYGYTF.

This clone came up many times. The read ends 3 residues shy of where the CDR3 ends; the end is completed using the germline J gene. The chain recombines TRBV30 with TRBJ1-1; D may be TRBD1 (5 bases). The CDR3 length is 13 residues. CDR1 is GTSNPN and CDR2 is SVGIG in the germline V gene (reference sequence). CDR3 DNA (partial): TGTGCCTGGAGTGCCCGCGGGGGGGGACTA. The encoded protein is CAWSARGGGL. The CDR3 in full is CAWSARGGGLAFF.

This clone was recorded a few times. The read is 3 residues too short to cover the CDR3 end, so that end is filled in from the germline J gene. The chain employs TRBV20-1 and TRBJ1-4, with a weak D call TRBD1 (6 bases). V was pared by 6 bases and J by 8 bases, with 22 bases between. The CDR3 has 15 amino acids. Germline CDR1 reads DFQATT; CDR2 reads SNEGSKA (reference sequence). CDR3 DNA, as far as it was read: TGCAGTGCCACGAATTACAGGGCGCAGGGGGAAAAA. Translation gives CSATNYRAQGEK. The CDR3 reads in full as CSATNYRAQGEKLFF.

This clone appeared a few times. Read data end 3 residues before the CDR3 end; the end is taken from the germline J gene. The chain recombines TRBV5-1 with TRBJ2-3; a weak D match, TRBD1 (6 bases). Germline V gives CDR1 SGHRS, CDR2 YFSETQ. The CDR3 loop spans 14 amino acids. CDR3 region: CASGLGQTEETQYF. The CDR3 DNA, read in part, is TGCGCCAGTGGACTTGGACAGACGGAAGAGACG.

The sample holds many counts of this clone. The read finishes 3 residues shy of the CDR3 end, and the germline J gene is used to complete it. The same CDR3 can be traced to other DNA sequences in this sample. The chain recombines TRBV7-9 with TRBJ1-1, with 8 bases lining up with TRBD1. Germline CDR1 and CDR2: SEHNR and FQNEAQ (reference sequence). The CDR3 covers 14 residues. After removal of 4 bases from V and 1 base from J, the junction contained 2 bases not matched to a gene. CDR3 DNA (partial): TGTGCCAGCAGCTCAGGGGGCGGGAACACTGAA. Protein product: CASSSGGGNTE. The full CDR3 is CASSSGGGNTEAFF.

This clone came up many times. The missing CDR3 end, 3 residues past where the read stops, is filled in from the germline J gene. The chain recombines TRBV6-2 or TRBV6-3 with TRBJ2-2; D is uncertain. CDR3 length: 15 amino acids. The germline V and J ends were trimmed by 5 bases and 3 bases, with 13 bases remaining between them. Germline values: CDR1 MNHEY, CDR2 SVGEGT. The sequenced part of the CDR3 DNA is TGTGCCAGCAGTCAAGACTTGCAGTACACCGGGGAG. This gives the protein CASSQDLQYTGE. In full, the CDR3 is CASSQDLQYTGELFF.

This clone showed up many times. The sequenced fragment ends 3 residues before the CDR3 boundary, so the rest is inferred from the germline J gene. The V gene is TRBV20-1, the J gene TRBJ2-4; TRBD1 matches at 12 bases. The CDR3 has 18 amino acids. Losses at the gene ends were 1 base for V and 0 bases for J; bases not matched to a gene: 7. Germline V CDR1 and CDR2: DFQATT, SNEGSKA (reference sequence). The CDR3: CSARVGTGGDLAKNIQYF. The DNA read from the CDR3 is TGCAGTGCTAGAGTCGGGACAGGGGGCGATCTAGCCAAAAACATT.

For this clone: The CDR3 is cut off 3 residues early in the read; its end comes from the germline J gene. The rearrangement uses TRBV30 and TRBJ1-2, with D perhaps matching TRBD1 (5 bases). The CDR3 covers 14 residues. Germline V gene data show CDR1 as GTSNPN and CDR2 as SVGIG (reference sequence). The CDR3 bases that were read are TGTGCCTGGACTAGCGGGGGGACCTACAATGAC. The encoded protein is CAWTSGGTYND. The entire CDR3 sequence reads CAWTSGGTYNDYTF.

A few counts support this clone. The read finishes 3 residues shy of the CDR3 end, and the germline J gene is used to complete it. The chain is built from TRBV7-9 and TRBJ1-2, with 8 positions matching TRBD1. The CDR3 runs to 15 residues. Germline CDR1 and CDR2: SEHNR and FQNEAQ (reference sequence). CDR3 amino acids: CASSFSAGTGNDYTF. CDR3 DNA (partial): TGTGCCAGCAGCTTCTCCGCCGGGACAGGAAACGAC.

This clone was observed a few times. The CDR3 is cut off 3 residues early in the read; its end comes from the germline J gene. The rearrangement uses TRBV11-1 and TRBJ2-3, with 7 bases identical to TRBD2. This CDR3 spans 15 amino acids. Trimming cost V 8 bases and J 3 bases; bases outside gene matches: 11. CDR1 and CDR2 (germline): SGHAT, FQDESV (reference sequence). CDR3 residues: CASVPRGVRTDTQYF. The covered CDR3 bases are TGTGCCAGCGTACCTCGGGGGGTTCGAACAGATACG.

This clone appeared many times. The DNA read from the CDR3 is TGTGCCAGCTCAGGGACTTTCACAGATACG. As protein: CASSGTFTDT. The full CDR3 protein reads CASSGTFTDTQYF. The gene calls are TRBV18 and TRBJ2-3, with D possibly TRBD2 on 6 matching bases. The CDR3 end is not reached by the read, which stops 3 residues before it; the germline J gene fills it in. The length of the CDR3 is 13 residues. The germline gives CDR1 KGHSH, CDR2 LQKENI. Trimming stripped 5 bases from V and 2 bases from J, with 8 bases between.

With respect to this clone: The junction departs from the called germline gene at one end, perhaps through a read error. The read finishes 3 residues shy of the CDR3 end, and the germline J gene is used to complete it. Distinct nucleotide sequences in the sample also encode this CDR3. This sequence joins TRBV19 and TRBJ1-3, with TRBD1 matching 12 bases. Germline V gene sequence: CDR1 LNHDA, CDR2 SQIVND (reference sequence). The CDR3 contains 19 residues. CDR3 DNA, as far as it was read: TGTGCCAGTAGTTCCCGCTTAGGGGGACAGGGGGCTTCTGGAAACACG. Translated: CASSSRLGGQGASGNT. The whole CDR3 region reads CASSSRLGGQGASGNTIYF.

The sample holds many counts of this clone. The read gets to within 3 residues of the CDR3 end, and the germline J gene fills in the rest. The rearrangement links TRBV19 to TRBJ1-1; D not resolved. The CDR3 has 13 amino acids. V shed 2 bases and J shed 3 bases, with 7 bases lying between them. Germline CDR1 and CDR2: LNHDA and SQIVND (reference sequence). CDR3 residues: CASSITRDTEAFF. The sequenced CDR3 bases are TGTGCCAGTAGTATAACAAGGGACACTGAA.

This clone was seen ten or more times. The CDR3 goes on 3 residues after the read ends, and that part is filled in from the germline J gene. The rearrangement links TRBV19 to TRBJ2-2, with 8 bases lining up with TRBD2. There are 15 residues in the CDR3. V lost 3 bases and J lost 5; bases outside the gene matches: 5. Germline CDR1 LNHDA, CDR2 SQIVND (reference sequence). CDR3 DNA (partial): TGTGCCAGTAGTATGGCGGGAGGTAGTACCGGGGAG. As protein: CASSMAGGSTGE. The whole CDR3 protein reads CASSMAGGSTGELFF.

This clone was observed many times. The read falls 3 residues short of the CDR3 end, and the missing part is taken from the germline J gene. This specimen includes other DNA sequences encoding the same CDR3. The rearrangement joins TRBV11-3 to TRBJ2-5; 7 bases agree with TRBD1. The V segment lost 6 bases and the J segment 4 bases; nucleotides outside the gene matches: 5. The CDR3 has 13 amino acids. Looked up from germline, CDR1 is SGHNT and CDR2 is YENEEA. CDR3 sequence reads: CASSPGQRETQYF. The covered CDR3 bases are TGTGCCAGCAGTCCGGGACAGCGAGAGACC.

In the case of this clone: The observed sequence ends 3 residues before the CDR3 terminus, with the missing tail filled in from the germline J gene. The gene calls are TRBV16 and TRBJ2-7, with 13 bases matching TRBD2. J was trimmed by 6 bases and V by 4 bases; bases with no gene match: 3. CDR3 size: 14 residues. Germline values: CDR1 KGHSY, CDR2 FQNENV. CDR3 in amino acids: CASSLTSGRSEQYF. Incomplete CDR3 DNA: TGTGCCAGCAGCCTGACTAGCGGGAGGAGCGAG.

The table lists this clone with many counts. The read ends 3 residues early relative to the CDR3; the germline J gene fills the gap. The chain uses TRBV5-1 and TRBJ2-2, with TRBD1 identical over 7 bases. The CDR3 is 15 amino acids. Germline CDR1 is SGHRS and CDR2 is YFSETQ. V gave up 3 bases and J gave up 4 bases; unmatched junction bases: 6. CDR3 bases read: TGCGCCAGCAGCTCAGTCGCAGGGGGCACCGGGGAG. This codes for CASSSVAGGTGE. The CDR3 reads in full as CASSSVAGGTGELFF. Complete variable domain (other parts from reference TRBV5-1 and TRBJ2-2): KAGVTQTPRYLIKTRGQQVTLSCSPISGHRSVSWYQQTPGQGLQFLFEYFSETQRNKGNFPGRFSGRQFSNSRSEMNVSTLELGDSALYLCASSSVAGGTGELFFGEGSRLTVL.

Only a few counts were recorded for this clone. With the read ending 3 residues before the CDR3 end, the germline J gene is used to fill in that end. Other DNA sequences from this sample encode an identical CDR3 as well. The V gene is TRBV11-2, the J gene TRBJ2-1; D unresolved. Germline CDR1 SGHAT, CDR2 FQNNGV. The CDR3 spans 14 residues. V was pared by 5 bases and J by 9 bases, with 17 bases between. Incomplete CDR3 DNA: TGTGCCAGCAGCCCACTGTACCGAGCCGGTGAG. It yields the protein CASSPLYRAGE. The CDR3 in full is CASSPLYRAGEQFF.

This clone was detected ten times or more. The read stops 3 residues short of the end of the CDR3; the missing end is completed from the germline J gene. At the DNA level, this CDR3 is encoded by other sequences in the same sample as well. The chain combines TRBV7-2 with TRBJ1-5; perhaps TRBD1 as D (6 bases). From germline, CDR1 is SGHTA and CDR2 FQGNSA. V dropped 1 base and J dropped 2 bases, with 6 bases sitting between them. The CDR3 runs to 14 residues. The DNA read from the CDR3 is TGTGCCAGCAGCTTAGACAGGGGCAATCAGCCC. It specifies CASSLDRGNQP. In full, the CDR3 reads CASSLDRGNQPQHF.